A selection of T cell receptor beta chains follows, all from one sample in a study of identifying expanded T cells in peripheral blood. TCRdb's table, derived via immunoSEQ multiplex PCR, lists solely in-frame clones and lacks some. This sample has about 100,000 clones, with 88% found just once. The sequenced material came from blood. The receptors originated from a person aged 18-70 years in good health. The CDR3 runs from the conserved cysteine through the conserved F or W. D genes are given only for firm matches. Clone size, where shown, is once, few, many, or a class for clones that have expanded.

V gene	J gene	D gene	clone size	CDR3 protein	CDR3 DNA
TRBV29-1	TRBJ2-5	NA	NA	CSVDREETQYF	TGCAGCGTTGATAGGGAAGAGACCCAGTACTTC
TRBV7-8	TRBJ2-3	TRBD1	NA	CASSPDRDRGTDTQYF	TGTGCCAGCAGCCCGGACCGGGACAGGGGCACAGATACGCAGTATTTT
TRBV30	TRBJ1-2	NA	NA	CAWRGYNTGYGYTF	TGTGCCTGGAGAGGCTACAACACGGGGTATGGCTACACCTTC
TRBV4-1	TRBJ1-3	NA	NA	CASSQGVLGNTIYF	TGCGCCAGCAGCCAAGGGGTTCTTGGAAACACCATATATTTT
TRBV6-1	TRBJ2-6	NA	NA	CASSETGANVLTF	TGTGCCAGCAGTGAGACTGGGGCCAACGTCCTGACTTTC
TRBV7-7	TRBJ2-2	TRBD1	NA	CATGTADTGELFF	TGTGCCACCGGGACAGCGGACACCGGGGAGCTGTTTTTT
TRBV15	TRBJ1-2	NA	NA	CATSRGGTGYGYTF	TGTGCCACCAGCAGAGGGGGAACGGGGTATGGCTACACCTTC
TRBV7-9	TRBJ2-3	NA	NA	CASSLDGRPGTDTQYF	TGTGCCAGCAGCTTAGACGGCAGGCCTGGGACAGATACGCAGTATTTT
TRBV6-4	TRBJ1-5	NA	few	CASSDGSGNQPQHF	TGTGCCAGCAGTGACGGGTCGGGAAATCAGCCCCAGCATTTT
TRBV7-8	TRBJ2-5	TRBD1	NA	CASSLAGQGLGETQYF	TGTGCCAGCAGCTTAGCCGGACAGGGGTTGGGGGAGACCCAGTACTTC
TRBV7-9	TRBJ2-7	NA	NA	CASSQVGTYEQYF	TGTGCCAGCAGCCAAGTGGGGACCTACGAGCAGTACTTC
TRBV6-4	TRBJ2-1	TRBD1	NA	CASSDWDSPYNEQFF	TGTGCCAGCAGTGACTGGGACAGCCCCTACAATGAGCAGTTCTTC
TRBV10-3	TRBJ1-1	NA	few	CAISPSTSMNTEAFF	TGTGCCATCAGTCCCTCCACATCCATGAACACTGAAGCTTTCTTT
TRBV19	TRBJ2-1	TRBD2	NA	CASTLPRGTSGNNEQFF	TGTGCCAGTACCCTACCTAGGGGGACTAGCGGGAACAATGAGCAGTTCTTC
TRBV6-1	TRBJ2-7	TRBD1	NA	CASSEMTGIYEQYF	TGTGCCAGCAGTGAAATGACAGGGATTTACGAGCAGTACTTC
TRBV14	TRBJ2-1	NA	NA	CASSQERGWAQFYNEQFF	TGTGCCAGCAGCCAAGAAAGAGGGTGGGCACAATTCTACAATGAGCAGTTCTTC
TRBV7-2	TRBJ2-7	TRBD1	NA	CASSRTGGNEQYF	TGTGCCAGCAGTCGGACAGGGGGCAACGAGCAGTACTTC
TRBV14	TRBJ2-7	TRBD1	NA	CASSQAGTGTYEQYF	TGTGCCAGCAGCCAAGCCGGGACAGGGACCTACGAGCAGTACTTC
TRBV5-6	TRBJ2-3	TRBD2	NA	CASSFYRTSASDTQYF	TGTGCCAGCAGCTTCTATCGGACTAGCGCCAGCGATACGCAGTATTTT
TRBV5-1	TRBJ2-6	NA	NA	CASILGPGSGANVLTF	TGCGCCAGCATCCTCGGCCCGGGGTCTGGGGCCAACGTCCTGACTTTC
TRBV28	TRBJ1-4	NA	NA	CASSPLGADEKLFF	TGTGCCAGCAGTCCACTTGGGGCGGATGAAAAACTGTTTTTT
TRBV19	TRBJ2-7	TRBD2	NA	CATTPGGANYEQYF	TGTGCCACCACCCCGGGAGGTGCCAACTACGAGCAGTACTTC
TRBV21-1	TRBJ1-4	NA	NA	CAPGAGGARREKLFF	TGTGCTCCAGGCGCGGGGGGCGCAAGACGCGAAAAACTGTTTTTT
TRBV7-9	TRBJ1-4	NA	NA	CASSLAGRPGKLFF	TGTGCCAGCAGCTTAGCAGGGCGCCCGGGAAAACTGTTTTTT